This T cell receptor beta chain was sequenced during a study of beta chain features in type 1 diabetes. CDR1 MDHEN and CDR2 SYDVKM come from the germline V gene. This CDR3 is 14 amino acids long. The V end lost 4 bases, the J end lost 6 bases, and 15 bases lay between the germline ends. This clone was recorded a few times. What it recognizes is unknown. Study-wide points: A possible short-template PCR bias applies equally to patients and controls.

The sequenced template was cDNA made from the entire isolated RNA. Profiling relied on immunoSEQ multiplex PCR, and the TCRdb table lists in-frame clones only, not all of them. The sample holds some 330,000 clones; more than 9.5% are singletons and the top ten take under 0.02%. The origin of this receptor is a woman under 40 in good health. The J gene is TRBJ1-2, the V gene TRBV28; unclear D gene. The sample taken for sequencing was naive CD4+ T cells from blood. CDR3 loop: CASSSPGSSHGYTF. In DNA form, the CDR3 reads TGTGCCAGCAGTTCACCCGGGTCGTCGCATGGCTACACCTTC.